This T cell receptor beta chain was observed in a study of T-cell memory formation after mild COVID-19. In germline, CDR1 is LGHNA, CDR2 YSLEER. The CDR3 is 14 residues long. Trimming left V 4 bases short and J 8 bases short, with 15 bases between. TCRdb fed the 5' RACE reads into MiXCR, producing one record per CDR3 protein. In the table there are 250,000 to 300,000 distinct CDR3 sequences, 15% to 20% of which are singletons. Whole-study findings and limits: A second wave expanding day 15 to 37 was CD4+-biased; contracting clones were balanced. A subset of responding clones appeared in pre-infection memory, suggesting cross-reactive memory joined.

This clonotype was recorded a few times. Its target is unknown. The chain is built from TRBV4-3 and TRBJ2-1; a weak D match, TRBD2 (5 bases). The receptor was isolated from a man aged 18 to 29 who had mild COVID-19 (a few samples of this study predate the infection). Cell type and time point are not known. The source material was PBMCs or a T cell subset sorted from them (not recorded which). The DNA for the CDR3 is TGCGCCAGCAGCCCTCAAAACGGGGTCGATGAGCAGTTCTTC. Protein product: CASSPQNGVDEQFF.